Following are 6 T cell receptor beta chains from one sample sequenced in a study of cytomegalovirus exposure and HLA in healthy donors. With 60 Vbeta and 13 Jbeta primers, the PCR was carried out. Sequencing used immunoSEQ multiplex PCR; TCRdb keeps in-frame clones, though not all of them. The data contain 150,000 to 200,000 clones, about 85% of them seen just once; the ten biggest clones take up 1.5% to 2%. Specimen: PBMCs. The receptors shown here come from a woman aged 45-60 years in good health and CMV-seronegative.

The V call is TRBV5-6, the J call TRBJ1-1; 7 bases map to TRBD1. V was clipped by 1 base and J by 5 bases; unmatched bases: 2. CDR3 size: 13 residues. CDR1 and CDR2 (germline): SGHDT, YYEEEE. For the CDR3, the DNA is TGTGCCAGCAGCTTGACAGGGGATACTGAAGCTTTCTTT. It encodes CASSLTGDTEAFF.

This clone has just a few counts. This rearrangement joins TRBV5-1 to TRBJ2-5, with 8 bases aligning to TRBD2. The trim removed 0 bases at V and 4 bases at J, leaving 5 bases unmatched. The CDR3 sequence is 15 residues long. Germline loops: CDR1 SGHRS, CDR2 YFSETQ. The CDR3 spells CASSLVASGLETQYF. The CDR3 nucleotides are TGCGCCAGCAGCTTGGTGGCTAGCGGGTTAGAGACCCAGTACTTC.

Comments on this clone: Other DNA sequences in the same sample also yield this CDR3. The chain joins TRBV9 to TRBJ2-7; 7 bases fit TRBD2. The length of the CDR3 is 14 residues. Germline CDR1 and CDR2: SGDLS and YYNGEE. J gave up 3 bases and V 0 bases, and 3 bases lay outside the gene matches. Here the CDR3 DNA reads TGTGCCAGCAGCGTAGCTACGGGGGGCTACGAGCAGTACTTC. It codes for CASSVATGGYEQYF. The complete variable domain, with remaining parts taken from reference TRBV9 and TRBJ2-7, reads DSGVTQTPKHLITATGQRVTLRCSPRSGDLSVYWYQQSLDQGLQFLIQYYNGEERAKGNILERFSAQQFPDLHSELNLSSLELGDSALYFCASSVATGGYEQYFGPGTRLTVT.

This chain connects TRBV11-2 to TRBJ2-4; D perhaps matches TRBD2 (6 bases). Trimming stripped 6 bases from V and 4 bases from J, with 19 bases between. CDR3 length equals 16 residues. Germline V gene data show CDR1 as SGHAT and CDR2 as FQNNGV. In DNA, the CDR3 is TGTGCCAGCAGTGACTCTTCGCGGGATGGGAAAAACATTCAGTACTTC. Its translation is CASSDSSRDGKNIQYF.

The genes are TRBV5-1 and TRBJ1-2; TRBD1 might be the D (6 bases). CDR1 and CDR2 (germline): SGHRS, YFSETQ. The germline V and J ends were trimmed by 1 base and 6 bases, with 10 bases remaining between them. This CDR3 is 13 amino acids long. Here the CDR3 reads CASSLYRDNGYTF. The CDR3 DNA follows: TGCGCCAGCAGCTTGTACAGGGACAATGGCTACACCTTC.

A few counts support this clone. V gene TRBV28 combines with J gene TRBJ1-3; TRBD1 matches at 11 bases. The CDR3 runs to 15 residues. Germline V gene sequence: CDR1 MDHEN, CDR2 SYDVKM. V lost 6 bases, J lost 0 bases, and 1 base stayed unmatched. The CDR3, as DNA: TGTGCCAGCAGAGGGACAGGGGGCTCTGGAAACACCATATATTTT. Its translation is CASRGTGGSGNTIYF.